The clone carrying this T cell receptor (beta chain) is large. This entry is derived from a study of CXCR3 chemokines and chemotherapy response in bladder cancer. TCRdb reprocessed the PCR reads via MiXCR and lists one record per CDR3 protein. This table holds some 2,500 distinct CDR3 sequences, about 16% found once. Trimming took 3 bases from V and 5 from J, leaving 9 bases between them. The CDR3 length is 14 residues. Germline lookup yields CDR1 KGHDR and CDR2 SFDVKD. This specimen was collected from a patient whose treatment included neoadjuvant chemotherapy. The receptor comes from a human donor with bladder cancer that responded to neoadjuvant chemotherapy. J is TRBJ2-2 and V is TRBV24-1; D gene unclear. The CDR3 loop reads CATSDPSRTGELFF. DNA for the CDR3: TGTGCCACCAGTGATCCCTCTAGGACCGGGGAGCTGTTTTTT.